Below are 27 T cell receptor beta chains sequenced from a single sample in a study of T cell responses to AZD1222 COVID-19 vaccine. TCRdb's table, derived via immunoSEQ multiplex PCR, lists solely in-frame clones and lacks some. The repertoire includes over 120,000 clones, about 92% of them detected once, and roughly 12% sits in the top ten. Sequenced material: peripheral blood, taken after recovery from COVID-19. These receptors originate from an adult who had recovered from COVID-19.

The V and J genes are TRBV5-5 and TRBJ1-1; TRBD1 might be the D (6 bases). V lost 1 base, J lost 6 bases, and 16 bases lay in between. Looked up from germline, CDR1 is SGHKS and CDR2 is YYEKEE (reference sequence). This CDR3 has 15 amino acids. The CDR3 DNA reads TGTGCCAGCAGCTTGTCTGTCCGACCAGGGGCTGAAGCTTTCTTT. Residues: CASSLSVRPGAEAFF.

The V and J genes are TRBV19 and TRBJ1-5, with 7 bases matching TRBD1. The germline V gene has CDR1 LNHDA and CDR2 SQIVND (reference sequence). Trimming at V came to 6 bases and at J to 3 bases, leaving 11 bases not matched to a gene. The length of the CDR3 is 16 residues. CDR3 protein: CASSRASQGDNQPQHF. Here the CDR3 DNA reads TGTGCCAGTAGCCGCGCCTCGCAGGGGGACAATCAGCCCCAGCATTTT.

As DNA, the CDR3 is TGTGCCAGCAGCTTACTAGCGGGAGTAGCCAAAAACATTCAGTACTTC. Translated: CASSLLAGVAKNIQYF. The chain joins TRBV7-9 to TRBJ2-4; TRBD2 agrees at 10 bases. V shed 2 bases, J shed 0 bases, and the junction held 1 base outside the gene matches. The CDR3 length is 16 residues. CDR1 is SEHNR and CDR2 is FQNEAQ in the germline V gene (reference sequence).

This clone was recorded once. This rearrangement joins TRBV28 to TRBJ2-3; maybe TRBD2 (5 bases). The length of the CDR3 is 13 residues. CDR1 and CDR2 (germline): MDHEN, SYDVKM. V was pared by 6 bases and J by 6 bases, with 13 bases between. CDR3 protein: CASRGAATDTQYF. CDR3 nucleotides: TGTGCCAGCAGGGGAGCGGCGACGGATACGCAGTATTTT.

The chain is built from TRBV29-1 and TRBJ2-1; TRBD2 matches 8 bases. The CDR3 has 14 residues. Per the germline V gene, CDR1 is SQVTM and CDR2 is ANQGSEA. After removal of 7 bases from V and 2 bases from J, the junction contained 7 bases not matched to a gene. The CDR3 is CSGWSGGTYNEQFF. The DNA for the CDR3 is TGCAGCGGTTGGAGCGGGGGAACCTACAATGAGCAGTTCTTC.

The chain joins TRBV15 to TRBJ2-5, with 8 positions matching TRBD2. The CDR3 consists of 18 residues. The V gene's germline CDR1 is LNHNV and CDR2 YYDKDF (reference sequence). V lost 3 bases, J lost 4 bases, and 16 bases stayed unmatched. The DNA for the CDR3 is TGTGCCACCAGCAGGGGGAGCGGGAGTCTTTGGGGGGGAGAGACCCAGTACTTC. Its translation is CATSRGSGSLWGGETQYF.

This clone was seen just once. The chain recombines TRBV5-1 with TRBJ2-5, with 8 bases lining up with TRBD2. The CDR3 has 16 residues. V trimming: 2 bases; J trimming: 3 bases; junction bases outside the gene matches: 9. Germline V CDR1 and CDR2: SGHRS, YFSETQ. The CDR3 DNA reads TGCGCCAGCAGCTTAACTAGCGGACCAAGGGAAGAGACCCAGTACTTC. As protein: CASSLTSGPREETQYF.

The V call is TRBV7-3, the J call TRBJ2-6; D might be TRBD1 (6 bases). This CDR3 spans 16 amino acids. V gave up 4 bases and J gave up 2 bases, with 12 bases separating them. Germline CDR1 reads SGHTA; CDR2 reads FQGTGA. The CDR3 spells CASSSDRRAGANVLTF. CDR3 nucleotides: TGTGCCAGCAGCTCCGACAGGCGGGCTGGGGCCAACGTCCTGACTTTC.

The rearrangement joins TRBV28 to TRBJ1-2; 10 nucleotides match TRBD1. V gave up 6 bases and J gave up 2 bases; unmatched junction bases: 3. This CDR3 has 14 residues. CDR1 and CDR2 from the germline V gene are MDHEN and SYDVKM. This CDR3 is CASSPGQGNYGYTF. CDR3 DNA: TGTGCCAGCAGCCCGGGACAGGGGAACTATGGCTACACCTTC.

CDR3 bases: TGTGCCAGCGTCTTTCGCACCGGACCTAATCAGCCCCAGCATTTT. It specifies CASVFRTGPNQPQHF. V and J are TRBV28 and TRBJ1-5; D not certain. In germline, CDR1 is MDHEN, CDR2 SYDVKM. The germline V and J ends were trimmed by 8 bases and 4 bases, with 18 bases remaining between them. The CDR3 is 15 residues long. The full variable domain, its missing parts supplied by reference TRBV28 and TRBJ1-5, is DVKVTQSSRYLVKRTGEKVFLECVQDMDHENMFWYRQDPGLGLRLIYFSYDVKMKEKGDIPEGYSVSREKKERFSLILESASTNQTSMYLCASVFRTGPNQPQHFGDGTRLSIL.

The rearrangement links TRBV27 to TRBJ2-3; possibly TRBD1 or TRBD2 for D (5 bases each). CDR1 is MNHEY and CDR2 is SMNVEV in the germline V gene (reference sequence). Trimming left V 6 bases short and J 4 bases short, with 11 bases between. The CDR3 runs to 13 residues. This CDR3 is CASSHGGPDTQYF. CDR3 DNA: TGTGCCAGCAGCCATGGGGGTCCAGATACGCAGTATTTT.

The rearrangement links TRBV5-5 to TRBJ2-1; D unresolved. Germline CDR1 reads SGHKS; CDR2 reads YYEKEE (reference sequence). This CDR3 is 13 amino acids long. The V end was cut by 2 bases, the J end by 3 bases, with 6 bases between. CDR3 nucleotide sequence: TGTGCCAGCAGCTTCCACAACTACAATGAGCAGTTCTTC. Translation: CASSFHNYNEQFF.

This sequence joins TRBV7-8 and TRBJ2-1, with TRBD2 matching 7 bases. V was pared by 1 base and J by 7 bases, with 7 bases of the junction left unmatched. This CDR3 comprises 15 residues. The germline CDR1 and CDR2 sequences are SGHVS and FQNEAQ. CDR3 sequence reads: CASSLVAGDRNEQFF. The CDR3 DNA follows: TGTGCCAGCAGCTTAGTCGCGGGAGATAGGAATGAGCAGTTCTTC.

V and J are TRBV27 and TRBJ1-3, with 8 positions matching TRBD1. CDR3 length: 13 residues. Looked up from germline, CDR1 is MNHEY and CDR2 is SMNVEV (reference sequence). V dropped 3 bases and J dropped 8; count of bases not matched to a gene: 3. CDR3: CASSFGQGYTIYF. The CDR3 nucleotides are TGTGCCAGCAGTTTTGGACAGGGTTACACCATATATTTT.

The chain couples TRBV6-5 to TRBJ2-7; D call uncertain. Germline V CDR1 and CDR2: MNHEY, SVGAGI. The CDR3 contains 10 residues. V lost 6 bases and J lost 4, with 4 bases in between. The CDR3 loop reads CASSLYEQYF. The CDR3 bases are TGTGCCAGCAGCTTATACGAGCAGTACTTC.

The chain recombines TRBV24-1 with TRBJ1-5; D gene uncertain. V was pared by 2 bases and J by 9 bases, with 16 bases between. The V gene's germline CDR1 is KGHDR and CDR2 SFDVKD. CDR3 length: 15 amino acids. The CDR3, as DNA: TGTGCCACCAGTGATTCAGCGGCCGAAACGAGGCCCCAGCATTTT. Its protein is CATSDSAAETRPQHF.

J is TRBJ2-3 and V is TRBV18; TRBD1 aligns across 7 bases. The CDR3 length is 17 residues. The germline gives CDR1 KGHSH, CDR2 LQKENI. V gave up 0 bases and J gave up 3 bases; unmatched junction bases: 9. The CDR3 nucleotides read TGTGCCAGCTCACCACCGGACGGGAAGGGGGCTACAGATACGCAGTATTTT. Translating gives CASSPPDGKGATDTQYF.

The rearrangement uses TRBV29-1 and TRBJ2-3; the match to TRBD2 covers 9 bases. The CDR3 contains 13 residues. CDR1 and CDR2 from the germline V gene are SQVTM and ANQGSEA. V was pared by 2 bases and J by 3 bases, with 0 bases of the junction left unmatched. The CDR3 sequence is CSVELAGTDTQYF. CDR3 bases: TGCAGCGTTGAACTAGCGGGGACAGATACGCAGTATTTT.

The chain employs TRBV7-2 and TRBJ1-2, with TRBD1 identical over 7 bases. V dropped 5 bases and J dropped 4; count of bases not matched to a gene: 4. Germline V gives CDR1 SGHTA, CDR2 FQGNSA. This CDR3 contains 13 residues. CDR3 region: CASSLGTAYGYTF. DNA for the CDR3: TGTGCCAGCAGCCTCGGGACAGCCTATGGCTACACCTTC.

This chain links TRBV7-2 with TRBJ2-1; 10 bases match TRBD2. The J segment lost 4 bases and the V segment lost 5 bases, leaving 5 bases of the junction unmatched. Germline V gene sequence: CDR1 SGHTA, CDR2 FQGNSA. The CDR3 loop spans 15 amino acids. CDR3 nucleotides: TGTGCCAGCAGCCGTGGACTAGCGGTTTACAATGAGCAGTTCTTC. Translation: CASSRGLAVYNEQFF.

The chain carries TRBV7-8 and TRBJ2-4; D ambiguous. The CDR3 is 16 amino acids. The V gene's germline CDR1 is SGHVS and CDR2 FQNEAQ. The V gene lost 1 base and the J gene lost 7 bases, with 17 bases spanning the gap. The CDR3, as DNA: TGTGCCAGCAGCTTAGGGGCTAGTTTTTCTAGGAACATTCAGTACTTC. Protein product: CASSLGASFSRNIQYF.

The chain employs TRBV7-9 and TRBJ1-1, with unresolved D. V was clipped by 3 bases and J by 1 base, with 9 bases between them. This CDR3 comprises 14 residues. Germline CDR1 reads SEHNR; CDR2 reads FQNEAQ (reference sequence). The chain's CDR3 is CASSLDFENTEAFF. The DNA of the CDR3 is TGTGCCAGCAGCTTGGACTTCGAGAACACTGAAGCTTTCTTT.

The V call is TRBV30, the J call TRBJ1-2; TRBD1 matches 7 bases. CDR3 length: 16 residues. Germline V gene sequence: CDR1 GTSNPN, CDR2 SVGIG (reference sequence). Germline trimming cut 2 bases from V and 3 bases from J; bases unmatched to any gene: 12. CDR3 DNA sequence: TGTGCCTGGAGTAAAGGGACAGTGGCTCTTGACTATGGCTACACCTTC. It yields the protein CAWSKGTVALDYGYTF.

This sequence joins TRBV5-1 and TRBJ2-7; the D gene is possibly TRBD2 (6 bases). Trimming took off 0 bases at V and 2 bases at J, with 15 bases between the two ends. The germline V gene encodes CDR1 SGHRS and CDR2 YFSETQ. The CDR3 loop spans 16 amino acids. This CDR3 is CASSLAPRGTTYEQYF. In nucleotides, the CDR3 is TGCGCCAGCAGCTTGGCCCCTCGCGGGACCACCTACGAGCAGTACTTC.

The chain combines TRBV28 with TRBJ2-7, with D possibly TRBD2 on 5 matching bases. Trimming took off 6 bases at V and 2 bases at J, with 14 bases between the two ends. CDR1 is MDHEN, CDR2 SYDVKM, per germline. The CDR3 loop spans 14 amino acids. CDR3 nucleotides: TGTGCCAGCAGGGGAGAAGGACTTCCCTACGAGCAGTACTTC. It is translated as CASRGEGLPYEQYF.

The genes are TRBV23-1 and TRBJ2-7; 7 nucleotides align to TRBD1. TRBV23-1 is given ORF status, its function remaining uncertain. The CDR3 spans 18 residues. The V and J ends lost 2 bases and 5 bases, in that order; junction bases with no gene match: 18. CDR3 sequence: CASSQRGGRQGQDDEQYF. For the CDR3, the DNA is TGCGCCAGCAGTCAACGAGGCGGGCGACAGGGCCAAGACGACGAGCAGTACTTC.

A note on this clone: One end of the junction varies from germline; a read error may be responsible. The V call is TRBV5-1, the J call TRBJ1-2, with D unresolved. CDR1 SGHRS and CDR2 YFSETQ come from the germline V gene. The CDR3 has 12 residues. As DNA, the CDR3 is TGCGCCAGCACCTTGGGAGAGGGTGGCTACACCTTC. Translation gives CASTLGEGGYTF.